This TCR beta chain was sequenced in a study of T-cell memory formation after mild COVID-19 (dated by TCRdb to about 2021). Notes on the research overall: TCR sequence clusters from the two donors were found to be largely donor specific. T-cell clones expanding and contracting after mild COVID-19 in two donors were tracked by longitudinal TCRalpha and TCRbeta repertoire sequencing. The cohort was made up of two young adult volunteers, one female and one male, who were previously healthy. Results the study describes overall, beyond this receptor: The study included only two mild cases, and larger cohorts that include severe cases with pre-infection samples were judged to be necessary. Clones contracting from day 15 to 85 had balanced CD4/CD8 phenotypes, while a second wave expanding from day 15 to 37 was biased towards CD4+. Whether the second-wave clones peaking on day 37 were SARS-CoV-2 specific was not confirmed. Contracting CD4+ clones appeared mostly in the CM and EM memory subsets, whereas CD8+ clones were enriched in EMRA. Some responding clones were detected in pre-infection memory, which suggested that pre-existing cross-reactive memory T cells had joined the SARS-CoV-2 response.

Concerning this clonotype: Its antigen target is currently unknown. The sample holds no much larger clone one base away, and base qualities are not on file.

The instrument was an Illumina NovaSeq 6000. Using 5'RACE with constant-segment primers, TCRalpha and TCRbeta cDNA libraries were constructed, with sample barcodes and unique molecular identifiers added in the process. RNA was extracted from every sample with Trizol reagent. The libraries were amplified in two PCR steps, and the second step added a second sample barcode and Illumina TruSeq adapters. Libraries were sequenced on an Illumina NovaSeq with 2 x 150 bp paired-end reads. On the authors' methods: Demultiplexing of reads and collapsing into UMI-guided consensus sequences were performed with migec v1.2.7. With mixcr v2.1.11, UMI consensuses were aligned to TRA and TRB V and J templates and assembled into clonotypes. A clonotype was counted as expanded or contracted only when both edgeR and NoisET called the clonotype significant, with the noise models trained on biological replicates. For edgeR calls, the cutoffs were a false discovery rate-adjusted p below 0.01 and a log2 fold-change threshold of 1. As an exploratory analysis of dynamics, PCA with hierarchical clustering was applied to max-normalized trajectories of the 1000 most abundant clonotypes. Separately sequenced CD4+ and CD8+ repertoires were used to assign a CD4 or CD8 phenotype to each responding clone. TCRdb reworked the public reads: Q25 trimming with fastp, MiXCR clone assembly, productive beta chains retained. For every CDR3 protein sequence, its rows merge into one entry that carries the most common genes and DNA. The V and J calls follow TCRdb's processing rather than the paper's. This sample comprises around 340,000 distinct CDR3 sequences, roughly an eighth of them detected only once. In total, the top ten clones hold around 22% of the sample.

V was cut back by 2 bases and J by 7 bases, leaving a gap of 9 bases between them. Inclusive of the bounding cysteine and phenylalanine, the CDR3 is 13 residues long. Only CDR3 DNA remains: 39 bases, in frame from the first base. Ficoll-Paque density gradient centrifugation was used to isolate PBMCs. The chain uses TRBV12-3 or TRBV12-4 and TRBJ1-5; the D gene remains uncertain. This clonotype originated in a man between 18 and 35 years old who had mild COVID-19 (a few samples of this study predate the infection). The sample titles of this study are shuffled in the database, so cell type and time point are left out; the donor was told from shared clones. The material sequenced was PBMCs or a T cell subset sorted from them (not recorded which). The CDR3 reads as follows: CASSLSRRQPQHF. The DNA sequence is given as TGTGCCAGCAGTTTAAGTAGGCGCCAGCCCCAGCATTTT.